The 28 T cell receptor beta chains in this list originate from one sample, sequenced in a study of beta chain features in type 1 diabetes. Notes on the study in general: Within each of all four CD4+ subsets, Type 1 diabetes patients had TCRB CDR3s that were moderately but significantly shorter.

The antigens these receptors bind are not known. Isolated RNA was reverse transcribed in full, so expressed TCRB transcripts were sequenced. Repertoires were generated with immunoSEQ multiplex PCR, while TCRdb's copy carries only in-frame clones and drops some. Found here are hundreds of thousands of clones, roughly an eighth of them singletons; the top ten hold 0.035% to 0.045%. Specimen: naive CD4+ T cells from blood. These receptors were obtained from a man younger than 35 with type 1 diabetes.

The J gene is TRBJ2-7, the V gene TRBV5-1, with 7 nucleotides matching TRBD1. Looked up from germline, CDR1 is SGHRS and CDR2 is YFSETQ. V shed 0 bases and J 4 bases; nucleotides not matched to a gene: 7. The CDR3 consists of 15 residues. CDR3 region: CASSLAGTVTYEQYF. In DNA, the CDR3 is TGCGCCAGCAGCTTGGCCGGGACAGTCACTTACGAGCAGTACTTC.

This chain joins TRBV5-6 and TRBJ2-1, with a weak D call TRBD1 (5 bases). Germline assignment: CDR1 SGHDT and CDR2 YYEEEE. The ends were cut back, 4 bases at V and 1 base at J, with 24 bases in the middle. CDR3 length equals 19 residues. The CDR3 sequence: CASSRPAGATYVSYNEQFF. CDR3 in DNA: TGTGCCAGCAGCAGACCGGCTGGGGCTACCTATGTTTCCTACAATGAGCAGTTCTTC.

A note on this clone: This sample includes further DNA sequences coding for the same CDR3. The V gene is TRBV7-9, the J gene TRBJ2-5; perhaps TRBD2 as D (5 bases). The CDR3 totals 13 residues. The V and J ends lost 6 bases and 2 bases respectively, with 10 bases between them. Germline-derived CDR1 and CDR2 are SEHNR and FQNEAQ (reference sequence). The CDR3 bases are TGTGCCAGCAGGGCGGGCCCTCAAGAGACCCAGTACTTC. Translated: CASRAGPQETQYF. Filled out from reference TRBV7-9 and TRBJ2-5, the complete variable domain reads DTGVSQNPRHKITKRGQNVTFRCDPISEHNRLYWYRQTLGQGPEFLTYFQNEAQLEKSRLLSDRFSAERPKGSFSTLEIQRTEQGDSAMYLCASRAGPQETQYFGPGTRLLVL.

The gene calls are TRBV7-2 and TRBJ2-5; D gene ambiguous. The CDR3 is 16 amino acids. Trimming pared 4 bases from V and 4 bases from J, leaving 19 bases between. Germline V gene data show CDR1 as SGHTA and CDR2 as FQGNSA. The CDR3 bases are TGTGCCAGCAGCTCTTGGACCCTTGCTGGTCGAGAGACCCAGTACTTC. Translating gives CASSSWTLAGRETQYF. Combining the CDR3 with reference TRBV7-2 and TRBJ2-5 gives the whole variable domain GAGVSQSPSNKVTEKGKDVELRCDPISGHTALYWYRQSLGQGLEFLIYFQGNSAPDKSGLPSDRFSAERTGGSVSTLTIQRTQQEDSAVYLCASSSWTLAGRETQYFGPGTRLLVL.

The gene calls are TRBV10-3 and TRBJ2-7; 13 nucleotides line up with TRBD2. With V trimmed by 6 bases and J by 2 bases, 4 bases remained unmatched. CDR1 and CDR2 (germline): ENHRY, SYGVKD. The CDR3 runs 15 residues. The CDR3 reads CAISRTSGSPYEQYF. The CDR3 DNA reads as TGTGCCATCAGCCGGACTAGCGGGAGTCCCTACGAGCAGTACTTC.

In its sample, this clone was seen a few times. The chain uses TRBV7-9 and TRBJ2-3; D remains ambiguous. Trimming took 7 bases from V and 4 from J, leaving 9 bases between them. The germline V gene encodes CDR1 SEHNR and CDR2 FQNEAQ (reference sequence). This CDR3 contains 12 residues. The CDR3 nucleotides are TGTGCCAGCACCCCCAGCGCAGATACGCAGTATTTT. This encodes CASTPSADTQYF.

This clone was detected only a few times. CDR3: CSVSTGYEQFF. The CDR3 DNA reads TGCAGCGTCTCGACAGGGTATGAGCAGTTCTTC. The genes are TRBV29-1 and TRBJ2-1; 7 nucleotides agree with TRBD1. V was clipped by 6 bases and J by 8 bases; unmatched bases: 4. The length of the CDR3 is 11 residues. Germline assignment: CDR1 SQVTM and CDR2 ANQGSEA.

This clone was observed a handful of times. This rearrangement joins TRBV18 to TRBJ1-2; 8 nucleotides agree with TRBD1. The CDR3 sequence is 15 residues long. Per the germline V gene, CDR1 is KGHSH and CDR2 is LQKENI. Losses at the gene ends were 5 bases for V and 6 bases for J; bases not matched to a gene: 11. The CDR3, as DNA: TGTGCCAGCTCAGGGACTCGGGGGACAGGCGATGGCTACACCTTC. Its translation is CASSGTRGTGDGYTF. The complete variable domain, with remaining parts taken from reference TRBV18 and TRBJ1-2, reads NAGVMQNPRHLVRRRGQEARLRCSPMKGHSHVYWYRQLPEEGLKFMVYLQKENIIDESGMPKERFSAEFPKEGPSILRIQQVVRGDSAAYFCASSGTRGTGDGYTFGSGTRLTVV.

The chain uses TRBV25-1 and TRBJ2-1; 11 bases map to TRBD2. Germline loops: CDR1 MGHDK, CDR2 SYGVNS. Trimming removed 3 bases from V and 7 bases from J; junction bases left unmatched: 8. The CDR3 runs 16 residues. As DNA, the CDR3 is TGTGCCAGCAGTGACCGCAGACTAGCGGGACTGAATGAGCAGTTCTTC. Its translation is CASSDRRLAGLNEQFF.

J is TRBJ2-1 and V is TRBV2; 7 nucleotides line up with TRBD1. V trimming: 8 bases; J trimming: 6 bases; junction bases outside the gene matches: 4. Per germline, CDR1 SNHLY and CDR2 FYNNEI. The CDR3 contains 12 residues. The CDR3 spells CASFRQGNEQFF. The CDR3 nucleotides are TGTGCCAGCTTTAGACAGGGCAATGAGCAGTTCTTC.

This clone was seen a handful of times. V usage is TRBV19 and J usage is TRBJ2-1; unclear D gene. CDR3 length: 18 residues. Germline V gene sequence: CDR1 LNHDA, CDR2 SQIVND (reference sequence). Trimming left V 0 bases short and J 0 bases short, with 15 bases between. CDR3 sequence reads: CASSIDHGATGSYNEQFF. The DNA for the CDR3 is TGTGCCAGTAGTATAGATCATGGAGCGACCGGCTCCTACAATGAGCAGTTCTTC.

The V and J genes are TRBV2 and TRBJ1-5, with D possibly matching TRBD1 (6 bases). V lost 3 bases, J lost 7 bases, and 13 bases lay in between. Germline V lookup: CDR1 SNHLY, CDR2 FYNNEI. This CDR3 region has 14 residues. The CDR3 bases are TGTGCCAGCAGTGACGACAGGTCGGGGCAGCCCCAGCATTTT. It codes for CASSDDRSGQPQHF.

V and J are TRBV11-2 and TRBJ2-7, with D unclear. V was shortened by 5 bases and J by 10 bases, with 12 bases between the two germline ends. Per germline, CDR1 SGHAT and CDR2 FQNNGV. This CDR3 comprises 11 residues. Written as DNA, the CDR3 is TGTGCCAGCAGCACTCAGGTGAAACAGTACTTC. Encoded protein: CASSTQVKQYF.

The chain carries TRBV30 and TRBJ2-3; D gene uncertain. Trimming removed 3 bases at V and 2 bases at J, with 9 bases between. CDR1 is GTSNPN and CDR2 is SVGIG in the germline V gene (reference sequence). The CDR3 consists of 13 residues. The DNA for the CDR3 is TGTGCCTGGAGCAAAGAGTACACAGATACGCAGTATTTT. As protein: CAWSKEYTDTQYF. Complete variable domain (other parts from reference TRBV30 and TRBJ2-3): SQTIHQWPATLVQPVGSPLSLECTVEGTSNPNLYWYRQAAGRGLQLLFYSVGIGQISSEVPQNLSASRPQDRQFILSSKKLLLSDSGFYLCAWSKEYTDTQYFGPGTRLTVL.

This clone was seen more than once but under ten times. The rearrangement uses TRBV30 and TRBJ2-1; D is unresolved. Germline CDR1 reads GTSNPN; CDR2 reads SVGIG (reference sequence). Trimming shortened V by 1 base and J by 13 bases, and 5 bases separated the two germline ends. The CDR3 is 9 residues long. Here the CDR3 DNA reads TGTGCCTGGAGTGAGCCCCAGTTCTTC. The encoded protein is CAWSEPQFF.

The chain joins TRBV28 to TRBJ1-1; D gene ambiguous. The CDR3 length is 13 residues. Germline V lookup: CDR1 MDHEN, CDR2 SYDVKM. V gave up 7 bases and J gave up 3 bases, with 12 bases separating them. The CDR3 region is CASITRSDTEAFF. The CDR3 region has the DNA TGTGCCAGCATCACAAGGTCGGACACTGAAGCTTTCTTT.

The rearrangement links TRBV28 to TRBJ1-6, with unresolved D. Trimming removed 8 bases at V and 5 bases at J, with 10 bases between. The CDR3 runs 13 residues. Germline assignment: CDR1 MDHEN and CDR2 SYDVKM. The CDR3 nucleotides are TGTGCCAGCTTCGGCGTCAATAATTCACCCCTCCACTTT. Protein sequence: CASFGVNNSPLHF.

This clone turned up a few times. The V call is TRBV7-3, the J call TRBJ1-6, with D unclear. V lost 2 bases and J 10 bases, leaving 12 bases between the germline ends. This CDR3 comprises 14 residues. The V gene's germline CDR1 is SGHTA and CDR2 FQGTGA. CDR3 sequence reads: CASSLRSSGSPLHF. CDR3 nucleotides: TGTGCCAGCAGCTTACGCTCATCTGGGTCACCCCTCCACTTT.

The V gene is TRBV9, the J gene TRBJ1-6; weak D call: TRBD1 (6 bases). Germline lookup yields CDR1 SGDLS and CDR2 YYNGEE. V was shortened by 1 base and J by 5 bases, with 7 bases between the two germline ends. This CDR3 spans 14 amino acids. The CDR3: CASSVQGNNSPLHF. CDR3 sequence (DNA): TGTGCCAGCAGCGTACAGGGGAATAATTCACCCCTCCACTTT.

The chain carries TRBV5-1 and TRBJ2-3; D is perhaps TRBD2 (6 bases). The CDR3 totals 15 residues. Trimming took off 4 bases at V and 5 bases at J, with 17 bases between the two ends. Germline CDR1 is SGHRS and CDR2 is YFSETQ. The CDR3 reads CASSQAERRGDTQYF. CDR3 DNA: TGCGCCAGCAGCCAAGCCGAGCGGAGGGGAGATACGCAGTATTTT.

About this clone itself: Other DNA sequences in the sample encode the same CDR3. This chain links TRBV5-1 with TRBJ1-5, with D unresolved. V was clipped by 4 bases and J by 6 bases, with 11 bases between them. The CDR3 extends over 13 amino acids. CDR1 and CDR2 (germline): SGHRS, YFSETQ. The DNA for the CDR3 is TGCGCCAGCAGCCTAGGATCCGGTCAGCCCCAGCATTTT. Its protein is CASSLGSGQPQHF.

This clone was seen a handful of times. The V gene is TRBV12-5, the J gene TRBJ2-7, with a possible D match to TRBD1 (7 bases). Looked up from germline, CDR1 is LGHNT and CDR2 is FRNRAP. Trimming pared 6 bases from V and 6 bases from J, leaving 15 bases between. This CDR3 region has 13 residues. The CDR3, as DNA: TGTGCTAGTGGCCGTGGAGGGGGCGGCGAGCAGTACTTC. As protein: CASGRGGGGEQYF.

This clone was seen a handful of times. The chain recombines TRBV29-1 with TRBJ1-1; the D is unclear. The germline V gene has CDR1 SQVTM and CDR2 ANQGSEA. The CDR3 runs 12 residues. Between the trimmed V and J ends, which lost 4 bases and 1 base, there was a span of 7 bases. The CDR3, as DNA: TGCAGCGTTGGGTTTCGGAACACTGAAGCTTTCTTT. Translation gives CSVGFRNTEAFF.

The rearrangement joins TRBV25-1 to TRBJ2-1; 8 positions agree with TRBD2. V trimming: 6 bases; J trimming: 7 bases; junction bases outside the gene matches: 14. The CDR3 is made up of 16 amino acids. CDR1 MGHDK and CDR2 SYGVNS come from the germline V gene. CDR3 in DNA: TGTGCCAGCAGGGGAGTTGAGCGGGGGCTGTTAAATGAGCAGTTCTTC. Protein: CASRGVERGLLNEQFF.

The CDR3 loop is CAWTAGTGANEQFF. CDR3 in DNA: TGTGCCTGGACCGCAGGGACAGGGGCCAATGAGCAGTTCTTC. V is TRBV30 and J is TRBJ2-1; 10 positions match TRBD1. The V and J ends lost 4 bases and 6 bases, in that order; junction bases with no gene match: 6. There are 14 residues in the CDR3. The germline V gene encodes CDR1 GTSNPN and CDR2 SVGIG (reference sequence).

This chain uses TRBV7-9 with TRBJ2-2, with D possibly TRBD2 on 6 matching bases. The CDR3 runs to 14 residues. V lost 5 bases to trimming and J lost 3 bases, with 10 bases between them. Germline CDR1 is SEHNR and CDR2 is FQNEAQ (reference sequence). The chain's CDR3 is CASSRLGYTGELFF. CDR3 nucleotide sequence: TGTGCCAGCAGCCGACTAGGCTACACCGGGGAGCTGTTTTTT. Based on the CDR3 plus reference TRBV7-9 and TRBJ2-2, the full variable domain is DTGVSQNPRHKITKRGQNVTFRCDPISEHNRLYWYRQTLGQGPEFLTYFQNEAQLEKSRLLSDRFSAERPKGSFSTLEIQRTEQGDSAMYLCASSRLGYTGELFFGEGSRLTVL.

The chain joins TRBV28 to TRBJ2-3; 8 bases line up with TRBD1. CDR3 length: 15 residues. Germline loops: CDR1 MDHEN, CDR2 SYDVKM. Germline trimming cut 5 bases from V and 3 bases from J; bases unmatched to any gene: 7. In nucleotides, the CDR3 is TGTGCCAGCAGTCTCCTGGACAGGGTGACAGATACGCAGTATTTT. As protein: CASSLLDRVTDTQYF. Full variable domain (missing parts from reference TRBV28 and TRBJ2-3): DVKVTQSSRYLVKRTGEKVFLECVQDMDHENMFWYRQDPGLGLRLIYFSYDVKMKEKGDIPEGYSVSREKKERFSLILESASTNQTSMYLCASSLLDRVTDTQYFGPGTRLTVL.

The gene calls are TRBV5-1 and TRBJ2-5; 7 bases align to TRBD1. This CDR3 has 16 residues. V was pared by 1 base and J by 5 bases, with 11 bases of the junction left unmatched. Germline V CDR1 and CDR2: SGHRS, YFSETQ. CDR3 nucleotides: TGCGCCAGCAGCTTGCGCCATAGGACAGGCGGGGAGACCCAGTACTTC. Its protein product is CASSLRHRTGGETQYF.